These 23 T cell receptor beta chains originate from one sample sequenced in a study of OX40 agonist ivuxolimab in advanced cancers. Data came from immunoSEQ multiplex PCR; TCRdb stores just in-frame clones and leaves some out. The profile covers roughly 69,000 clones, with approximately 89% appearing a single time and 1.1% taken by the ten largest. The sequencing used CD4+ or CD8+ T cells sorted from blood, collected in a trial of the OX40 agonist ivuxolimab. These receptors originate from an adult with an advanced solid tumor such as melanoma, head and neck, liver or kidney cancer.

This clone came up once. The chain joins TRBV30 to TRBJ2-2, with a tentative D call TRBD2 (6 bases). CDR3 length: 14 residues. V was clipped by 5 bases and J by 6 bases, with 16 bases between them. Germline lookup yields CDR1 GTSNPN and CDR2 SVGIG (reference sequence). The chain's CDR3 is CAWVGFGGSGELFF. CDR3 nucleotide sequence: TGTGCCTGGGTTGGGTTTGGAGGGTCCGGGGAGCTGTTTTTT.

V gene TRBV11-3 combines with J gene TRBJ2-7, with no clear D. V shed 0 bases and J shed 5 bases, with 11 bases lying between them. This CDR3 is 14 amino acids long. Germline V gene lookup returns CDR1 SGHNT and CDR2 YENEEA. The CDR3 here is CASSLELFSDEQYF. The CDR3 DNA is TGTGCCAGCAGCTTAGAGCTGTTTTCCGACGAGCAGTACTTC.

The chain recombines TRBV27 with TRBJ1-1; D might be TRBD1 (5 bases). Trimming removed 3 bases from V and 3 bases from J, with 8 bases in between. The CDR3 is made up of 13 amino acids. Germline V CDR1 and CDR2: MNHEY, SMNVEV (reference sequence). This CDR3 reads CASSLWGDTEAFF. For the CDR3, the DNA is TGTGCCAGCAGTTTGTGGGGGGACACTGAAGCTTTCTTT.

The V and J genes are TRBV7-9 and TRBJ1-4, with 7 positions matching TRBD1. V lost 3 bases, J lost 8 bases, and 12 bases stayed unmatched. Germline V gene sequence: CDR1 SEHNR, CDR2 FQNEAQ (reference sequence). This CDR3 is 16 amino acids long. The CDR3: CASSFGGVRGREKLFF. The CDR3 bases are TGTGCCAGCAGCTTTGGAGGGGTGAGGGGGCGCGAAAAACTGTTTTTT. Full variable domain (outside the CDR3, taken from reference TRBV7-9 and TRBJ1-4): DTGVSQNPRHKITKRGQNVTFRCDPISEHNRLYWYRQTLGQGPEFLTYFQNEAQLEKSRLLSDRFSAERPKGSFSTLEIQRTEQGDSAMYLCASSFGGVRGREKLFFGSGTQLSVL.

The chain combines TRBV30 with TRBJ1-3; 8 bases match TRBD1. J lost 3 bases, V lost 0 bases, and 10 bases had no gene match. The CDR3 is 17 amino acids. Germline V gives CDR1 GTSNPN, CDR2 SVGIG (reference sequence). In nucleotides, the CDR3 is TGTGCCTGGAGTGTAGTTGGACAGGGTGGCGGTGGAAACACCATATATTTT. Amino acid sequence: CAWSVVGQGGGGNTIYF.

This clone was seen only a few times. The J gene is TRBJ2-3, the V gene TRBV30; D uncertain. With 5 bases removed from V and 4 bases from J, the gap between germline ends came to 16 bases. CDR3 size: 14 residues. Per germline, CDR1 GTSNPN and CDR2 SVGIG (reference sequence). The CDR3: CAWSNKGFADTQYF. In DNA form, the CDR3 reads TGTGCCTGGTCTAACAAAGGTTTCGCAGATACGCAGTATTTT.

V is TRBV30 and J is TRBJ1-5; no firm D call. The CDR3 runs to 12 residues. Germline V gives CDR1 GTSNPN, CDR2 SVGIG (reference sequence). Trimming shortened V by 1 base and J by 7 bases, and 8 bases separated the two germline ends. CDR3 region: CAWSATDQPQHF. DNA of the CDR3: TGTGCCTGGAGTGCCACCGACCAGCCCCAGCATTTT.

This chain joins TRBV7-6 and TRBJ2-2; 10 nucleotides agree with TRBD2. The germline V gene encodes CDR1 SGHVS and CDR2 FNYEAQ. The CDR3 loop spans 15 amino acids. Unmatched junction bases numbered 7, after V lost 6 bases and J lost 6 bases. The CDR3 spells CASSSSSGGAGELFF. The CDR3 bases are TGTGCCAGCAGTTCTTCAAGCGGGGGGGCCGGGGAGCTGTTTTTT.

The chain uses TRBV2 and TRBJ2-2; D call uncertain. V was cut by 7 bases and J by 4 bases, with 13 bases left in between. Germline V gene lookup returns CDR1 SNHLY and CDR2 FYNNEI. The CDR3 is made up of 14 amino acids. For the CDR3, the DNA is TGTGCCAGCATTCTAGGTGTCAGCACCGGGGAGCTGTTTTTT. It encodes CASILGVSTGELFF.

The genes are TRBV9 and TRBJ1-3; 7 nucleotides align to TRBD1. The CDR3 sequence is 13 residues long. Germline V CDR1 and CDR2: SGDLS, YYNGEE. V dropped 5 bases and J dropped 8; count of bases not matched to a gene: 7. This CDR3 reads CASSPRGVDTIYF. The DNA for the CDR3 is TGTGCCAGCAGTCCCAGGGGGGTGGACACCATATATTTT.

V is TRBV19 and J is TRBJ1-1; 8 bases line up with TRBD1. This CDR3 contains 15 residues. Germline trimming cut 5 bases from V and 1 base from J; bases unmatched to any gene: 6. CDR1 is LNHDA, CDR2 SQIVND, per germline (reference sequence). The DNA of the CDR3 is TGTGCCAGTAGTGGGGGCGGGACAGGGAACACTGAAGCTTTCTTT. Translation gives CASSGGGTGNTEAFF.

The CDR3 DNA reads TGTGCCAGTAGTTCTAGGGGGGGCACAGCATACTCCGAGCAGTACTTC. As protein: CASSSRGGTAYSEQYF. This rearrangement joins TRBV19 to TRBJ2-7; D may be TRBD2 (7 bases). In germline, CDR1 is LNHDA, CDR2 SQIVND (reference sequence). Deletions cut 5 bases from V and 6 bases from J, with 23 bases between. CDR3 length: 16 residues.

The chain recombines TRBV10-3 with TRBJ2-1, with D maybe TRBD1 (6 bases). The CDR3 is 15 residues long. V lost 8 bases and J lost 3, with 17 bases in between. CDR1 is ENHRY, CDR2 SYGVKD, per germline. CDR3 protein: CAIGTGDNGYNEQFF. The CDR3 region has the DNA TGTGCCATCGGGACCGGGGACAATGGCTACAATGAGCAGTTCTTC.

V and J are TRBV12-5 and TRBJ1-1; D is undetermined. V was shortened by 6 bases and J by 3 bases, with 17 bases between the two germline ends. The CDR3 extends over 15 amino acids. CDR1 LGHNT and CDR2 FRNRAP come from the germline V gene. CDR3 region: CASGLTSGPHTEAFF. The CDR3 DNA sequence: TGTGCTAGTGGGCTGACCTCGGGCCCCCACACTGAAGCTTTCTTT.

The gene calls are TRBV27 and TRBJ1-2; possibly TRBD1 for D (5 bases). The CDR3 has 14 amino acids. CDR1 is MNHEY and CDR2 is SMNVEV in the germline V gene (reference sequence). Trimming took 6 bases from V and 0 from J, leaving 11 bases between them. The CDR3 protein is CASRRDGTNYGYTF. CDR3 DNA sequence: TGTGCCAGCAGAAGGGACGGAACTAACTATGGCTACACCTTC.

The chain carries TRBV11-2 and TRBJ2-7; perhaps D is TRBD1 or TRBD2 (5 bases each). CDR1 and CDR2 from the germline V gene are SGHAT and FQNNGV. The CDR3 contains 16 residues. Trimming pared 4 bases from V and 3 bases from J, leaving 19 bases between. CDR3 loop: CASSSTGSGTFYEQYF. As DNA, the CDR3 is TGTGCCAGCAGCTCCACAGGAAGTGGGACCTTCTACGAGCAGTACTTC. The full variable domain, in which reference TRBV11-2 and TRBJ2-7 provide the parts outside the CDR3, is EAGVAQSPRYKIIEKRQSVAFWCNPISGHATLYWYQQILGQGPKLLIQFQNNGVVDDSQLPKDRFSAERLKGVDSTLKIQPAKLEDSAVYLCASSSTGSGTFYEQYFGPGTRLTVT.

The genes are TRBV2 and TRBJ2-3; weak D call: TRBD1 (6 bases). V was clipped by 4 bases and J by 2 bases, with 22 bases between them. The length of the CDR3 is 18 residues. Germline V lookup: CDR1 SNHLY, CDR2 FYNNEI. Here the CDR3 DNA reads TGTGCCAGCAGTGTTTCCGCCGATTGGACAGCTGTCACAGATACGCAGTATTTT. Translating it yields CASSVSADWTAVTDTQYF.

The rearrangement uses TRBV30 and TRBJ2-7; 7 nucleotides align to TRBD1. V lost 2 bases and J lost 0; bases outside the gene matches: 4. The germline gives CDR1 GTSNPN, CDR2 SVGIG (reference sequence). The CDR3 runs 14 residues. The CDR3 is CAWSRQGASYEQYF. The CDR3 DNA follows: TGTGCCTGGAGTCGACAGGGTGCCTCCTACGAGCAGTACTTC.

The rearrangement joins TRBV5-1 to TRBJ2-1; 8 positions agree with TRBD1. There are 14 residues in the CDR3. CDR1 and CDR2 from the germline V gene are SGHRS and YFSETQ. V lost 4 bases and J lost 7; bases outside the gene matches: 7. The CDR3 bases are TGCGCCAGCAGCGGACAGGGACGGTCGAATGAGCAGTTCTTC. As protein: CASSGQGRSNEQFF. Complete variable domain (other parts from reference TRBV5-1 and TRBJ2-1): KAGVTQTPRYLIKTRGQQVTLSCSPISGHRSVSWYQQTPGQGLQFLFEYFSETQRNKGNFPGRFSGRQFSNSRSEMNVSTLELGDSALYLCASSGQGRSNEQFFGPGTRLTVL.

V and J are TRBV9 and TRBJ2-5; D remains unclear. Germline V lookup: CDR1 SGDLS, CDR2 YYNGEE. Trimming took off 1 base at V and 7 bases at J, with 14 bases between the two ends. This CDR3 spans 14 amino acids. CDR3 nucleotide sequence: TGTGCCAGCAGCGTAAACCCCTCCATCGGGACCCAGTACTTC. It encodes CASSVNPSIGTQYF.

V usage is TRBV30 and J usage is TRBJ1-1; 8 bases line up with TRBD1. Germline V gene data show CDR1 as GTSNPN and CDR2 as SVGIG (reference sequence). V was pared by 2 bases and J by 8 bases, with 13 bases of the junction left unmatched. This CDR3 contains 15 residues. This chain's CDR3 is CAWSTPTRGRNEAFF. CDR3 in DNA: TGTGCCTGGAGTACGCCCACCAGGGGGCGAAACGAAGCTTTCTTT.

This rearrangement joins TRBV9 to TRBJ1-2, with 10 positions matching TRBD1. V lost 4 bases to trimming and J lost 7 bases; unmatched junction nucleotides: 16. Germline V CDR1 and CDR2: SGDLS, YYNGEE. This CDR3 comprises 17 residues. CDR3 in amino acids: CASSPRDRGGLGSGYTF. The DNA of the CDR3 is TGTGCCAGCAGCCCCCGGGACAGGGGTGGGCTGGGATCTGGCTACACCTTC. The variable domain in full, with the rest retrieved from reference TRBV9 and TRBJ1-2, is DSGVTQTPKHLITATGQRVTLRCSPRSGDLSVYWYQQSLDQGLQFLIQYYNGEERAKGNILERFSAQQFPDLHSELNLSSLELGDSALYFCASSPRDRGGLGSGYTFGSGTRLTVV.

The V gene is TRBV4-1, the J gene TRBJ2-5, with 9 bases aligning to TRBD2. With V trimmed by 1 base and J by 4 bases, 4 bases remained unmatched. This CDR3 contains 15 residues. Looked up from germline, CDR1 is MGHRA and CDR2 is YSYEKL. The CDR3 sequence: CASSQGFSGGETQYF. DNA for the CDR3: TGCGCCAGCAGCCAAGGTTTTAGCGGGGGAGAGACCCAGTACTTC.